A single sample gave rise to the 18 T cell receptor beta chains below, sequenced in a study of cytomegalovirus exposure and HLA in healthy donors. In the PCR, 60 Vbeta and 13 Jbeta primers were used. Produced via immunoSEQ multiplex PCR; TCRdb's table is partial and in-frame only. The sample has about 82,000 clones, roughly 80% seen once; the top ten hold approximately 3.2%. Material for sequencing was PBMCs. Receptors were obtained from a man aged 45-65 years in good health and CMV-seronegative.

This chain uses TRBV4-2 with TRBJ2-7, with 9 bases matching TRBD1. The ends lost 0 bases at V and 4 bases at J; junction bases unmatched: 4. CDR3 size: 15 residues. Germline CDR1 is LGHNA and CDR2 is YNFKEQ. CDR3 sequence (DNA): TGTGCCAGCAGCCAAGATGTTGGGACAGGGTACGAGCAGTACTTC. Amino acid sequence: CASSQDVGTGYEQYF.

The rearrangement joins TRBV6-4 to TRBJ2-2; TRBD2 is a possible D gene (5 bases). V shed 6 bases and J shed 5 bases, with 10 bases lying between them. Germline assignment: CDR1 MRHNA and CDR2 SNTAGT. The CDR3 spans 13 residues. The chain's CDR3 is CASSRDWTGELFF. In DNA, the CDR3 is TGTGCCAGCAGCCGGGATTGGACCGGGGAGCTGTTTTTT.

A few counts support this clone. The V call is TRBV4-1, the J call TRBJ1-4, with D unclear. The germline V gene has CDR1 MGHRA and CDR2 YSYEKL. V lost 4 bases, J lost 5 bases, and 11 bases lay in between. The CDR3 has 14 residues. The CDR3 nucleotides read TGCGCCAGCAGCCGGAGACTCCTAAATGAAAAACTGTTTTTT. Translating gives CASSRRLLNEKLFF.

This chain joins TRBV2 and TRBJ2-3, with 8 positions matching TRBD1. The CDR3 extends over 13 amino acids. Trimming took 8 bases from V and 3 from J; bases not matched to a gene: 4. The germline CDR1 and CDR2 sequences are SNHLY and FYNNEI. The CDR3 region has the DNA TGTGCCAGCGAGCAGGGGGCTACAGATACGCAGTATTTT. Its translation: CASEQGATDTQYF.

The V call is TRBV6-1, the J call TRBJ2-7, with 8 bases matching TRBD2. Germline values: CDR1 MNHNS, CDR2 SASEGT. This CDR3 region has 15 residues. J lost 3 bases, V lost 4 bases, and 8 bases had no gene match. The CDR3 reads CASSGPPGLVYEQYF. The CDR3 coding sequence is TGTGCCAGCAGTGGACCGCCGGGACTAGTCTACGAGCAGTACTTC.

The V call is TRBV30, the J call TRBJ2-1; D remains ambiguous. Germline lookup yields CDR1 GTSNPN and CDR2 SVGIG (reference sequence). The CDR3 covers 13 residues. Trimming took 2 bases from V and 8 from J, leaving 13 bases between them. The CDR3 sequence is CAWSTVRSYEQFF. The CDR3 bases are TGTGCCTGGAGTACCGTCAGGTCCTATGAGCAGTTCTTC. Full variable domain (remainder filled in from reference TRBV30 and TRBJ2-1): SQTIHQWPATLVQPVGSPLSLECTVEGTSNPNLYWYRQAAGRGLQLLFYSVGIGQISSEVPQNLSASRPQDRQFILSSKKLLLSDSGFYLCAWSTVRSYEQFFGPGTRLTVL.

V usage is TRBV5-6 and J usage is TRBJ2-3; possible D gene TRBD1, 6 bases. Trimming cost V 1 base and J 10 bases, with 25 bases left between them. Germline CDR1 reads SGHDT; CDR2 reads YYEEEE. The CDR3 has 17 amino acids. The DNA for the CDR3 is TGTGCCAGCAGCTTGAGGGACCAACACAGGGCCGCGGGTTCGCAGTATTTT. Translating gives CASSLRDQHRAAGSQYF. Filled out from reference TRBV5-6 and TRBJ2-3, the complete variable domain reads DAGVTQSPTHLIKTRGQQVTLRCSPKSGHDTVSWYQQALGQGPQFIFQYYEEEERQRGNFPDRFSGHQFPNYSSELNVNALLLGDSALYLCASSLRDQHRAAGSQYFGPGTRLTVL.

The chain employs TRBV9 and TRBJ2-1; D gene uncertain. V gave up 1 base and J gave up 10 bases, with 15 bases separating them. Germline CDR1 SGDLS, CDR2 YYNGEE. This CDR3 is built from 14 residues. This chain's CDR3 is CASSVYSWRGEQFF. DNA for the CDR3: TGTGCCAGCAGCGTATATTCCTGGCGAGGCGAGCAGTTCTTC.

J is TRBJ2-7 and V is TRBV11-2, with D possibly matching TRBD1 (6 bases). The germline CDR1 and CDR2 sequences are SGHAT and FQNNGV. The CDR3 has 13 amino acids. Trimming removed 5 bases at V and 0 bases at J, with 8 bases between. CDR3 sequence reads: CASSRDNSYEQYF. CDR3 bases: TGTGCCAGCAGCCGGGACAACTCCTACGAGCAGTACTTC.

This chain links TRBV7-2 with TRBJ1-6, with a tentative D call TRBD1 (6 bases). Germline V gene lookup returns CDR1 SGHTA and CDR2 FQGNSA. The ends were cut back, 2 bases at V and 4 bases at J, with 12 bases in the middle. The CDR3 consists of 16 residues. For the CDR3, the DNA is TGTGCCAGCAGCTTATGGGGGGGCTATTATAATTCACCCCTCCACTTT. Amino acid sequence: CASSLWGGYYNSPLHF.

CDR3 nucleotides: TGTGCCAGCAGCTCCAGGCGCGAGCAGTACTTC. This gives the protein CASSSRREQYF. The gene calls are TRBV2 and TRBJ2-7, with D unclear. Germline V CDR1 and CDR2: SNHLY, FYNNEI. The CDR3 loop spans 11 amino acids. Trimming took off 6 bases at V and 6 bases at J, with 9 bases between the two ends.

CDR3 in DNA: TGTGCCAGCAGCGTGGCCGGGACACTTTCCTACGAGCAGTACTTC. Residues: CASSVAGTLSYEQYF. J is TRBJ2-7 and V is TRBV9, with D possibly being TRBD1 (6 bases). The CDR3 is 15 residues long. V lost 2 bases and J 1 base, leaving 13 bases between the germline ends. CDR1 and CDR2 (germline): SGDLS, YYNGEE.

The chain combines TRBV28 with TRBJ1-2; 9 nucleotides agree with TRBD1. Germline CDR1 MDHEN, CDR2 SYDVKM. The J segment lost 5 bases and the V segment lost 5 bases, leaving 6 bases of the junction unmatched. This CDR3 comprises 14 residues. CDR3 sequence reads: CASSATGTGYGYTF. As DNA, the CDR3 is TGTGCCAGCAGTGCTACCGGGACAGGGTATGGCTACACCTTC.

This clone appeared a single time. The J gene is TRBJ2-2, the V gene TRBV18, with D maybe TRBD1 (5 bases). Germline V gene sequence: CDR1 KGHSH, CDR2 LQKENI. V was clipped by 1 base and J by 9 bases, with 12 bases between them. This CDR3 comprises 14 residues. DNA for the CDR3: TGTGCCAGCTCACCACTAACAGGTTTGCGGGAGCTGTTTTTT. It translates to CASSPLTGLRELFF.

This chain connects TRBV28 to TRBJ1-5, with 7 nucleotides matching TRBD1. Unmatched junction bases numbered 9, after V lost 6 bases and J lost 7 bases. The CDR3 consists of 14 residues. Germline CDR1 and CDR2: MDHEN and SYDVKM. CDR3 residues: CASSTDRARQPQHF. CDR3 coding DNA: TGTGCCAGCAGCACAGACAGGGCGCGGCAGCCCCAGCATTTT.

The CDR3, as DNA: TGCGCCAGCAGTGAGGTCGGAGCCTACGAGCAGTACTTC. The encoded protein is CASSEVGAYEQYF. The chain combines TRBV10-2 with TRBJ2-7, with D unresolved. The CDR3 runs to 13 residues. The V gene's germline CDR1 is WSHSY and CDR2 SAAADI. Trimming left V 2 bases short and J 2 bases short, with 7 bases between.

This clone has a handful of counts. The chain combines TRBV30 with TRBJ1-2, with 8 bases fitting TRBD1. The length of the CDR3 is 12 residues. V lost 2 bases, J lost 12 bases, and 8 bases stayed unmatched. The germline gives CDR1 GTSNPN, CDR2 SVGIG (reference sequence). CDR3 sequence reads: CAWSTRTGYHTF. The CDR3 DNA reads TGTGCCTGGAGTACACGGACAGGGTATCACACCTTC.

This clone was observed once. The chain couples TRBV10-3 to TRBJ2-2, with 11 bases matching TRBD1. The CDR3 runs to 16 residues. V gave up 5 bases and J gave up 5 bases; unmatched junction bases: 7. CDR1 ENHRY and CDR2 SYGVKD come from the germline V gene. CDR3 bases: TGTGCCATCAGTTACACCGGGACAGGGGGAACCGGGGAGCTGTTTTTT. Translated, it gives CAISYTGTGGTGELFF.